The 13 T cell receptor beta chains presented below share a single source sample, sequenced in a study of molecular identifiers for immune sequencing clone quantification. TCRdb reprocessed the PCR reads via MiXCR and lists one record per CDR3 protein. This sample has over 600,000 distinct CDR3 sequences, with about 20% found just once. The specimen sequenced was naive CD8+ T cells from blood, with Jurkat cell RNA spiked in. This sample's subset: FACS-sorted CD8+CD4-CCR7+CD45RA+ naive T cells. The receptors originated from a human donor in good health. Some libraries in this study had Jurkat cell RNA spiked in.

This clonotype was observed many times. The chain links TRBV21-1 to TRBJ2-5; the D segment call TRBD2 is taken from the table without a DNA check. TRBV21-1 is a recognized pseudogene. The CDR3 is 16 amino acids. Written as DNA, the CDR3 is TGTGCCAGCGCCCCTGCGGCTAGCGGGACTCAAGAGACCCAGTACTTC. It yields the protein CASAPAASGTQETQYF.

There are many counts of this clonotype. The J gene is TRBJ1-2, the V gene TRBV7-9, with D possibly being TRBD1 (6 bases). CDR3 length equals 13 residues. V was shortened by 3 bases and J by 4 bases, with 9 bases between the two germline ends. Per the germline V gene, CDR1 is SEHNR and CDR2 is FQNEAQ (reference sequence). The CDR3 nucleotides read TGTGCCAGCAGCTTCGACAGGACCTATGGCTACACCTTC. Translation: CASSFDRTYGYTF.

This clonotype was observed many times. V is TRBV24-1 and J is TRBJ2-2; TRBD1 matches 9 bases. The CDR3 length is 16 residues. Germline loops: CDR1 KGHDR, CDR2 SFDVKD. Trimming at V came to 3 bases and at J to 3 bases, leaving 4 bases not matched to a gene. The CDR3 nucleotides read TGTGCCACCAGTGATAACCGGGACAGGGACACCGGGGAGCTGTTTTTT. Its protein product is CATSDNRDRDTGELFF.

The chain is built from TRBV5-6 and TRBJ1-6; D is uncertain. Trimming took 3 bases from V and 0 from J, leaving 10 bases between them. Germline V gene sequence: CDR1 SGHDT, CDR2 YYEEEE. The CDR3 runs to 16 residues. The CDR3 is CASSSDGSSYNSPLHF. The CDR3 DNA reads TGTGCCAGCAGCTCGGACGGGAGCTCCTATAATTCACCCCTCCACTTT.

In this sample, this clonotype turned up many times. The V and J genes are TRBV5-6 and TRBJ2-7; no clear D gene. CDR1 is SGHDT and CDR2 is YYEEEE in the germline V gene. V was clipped by 4 bases and J by 0 bases, with 8 bases between them. The CDR3 is 13 residues long. Here the CDR3 reads CASSKGFSYEQYF. CDR3 in DNA: TGTGCCAGCAGCAAGGGTTTCTCCTACGAGCAGTACTTC.

The sample holds many counts of this clonotype. The genes are TRBV10-2 and TRBJ1-1; D is perhaps TRBD1 (5 bases). The CDR3 runs to 14 residues. Trimming stripped 2 bases from V and 5 bases from J, with 12 bases between. The V gene's germline CDR1 is WSHSY and CDR2 SAAADI. CDR3 DNA: TGCGCCAGCAGTGAGGCAGGGTTCAGGACTGAAGCTTTCTTT. This encodes CASSEAGFRTEAFF.

Ten or more counts support this clonotype. Compared with germline, one end of the junction differs, possibly owing to a read error. The V gene is TRBV7-9, the J gene TRBJ2-1; 9 bases line up with TRBD2. The germline V gene has CDR1 SEHNR and CDR2 FQNEAQ (reference sequence). The CDR3 covers 15 residues. In DNA form, the CDR3 reads TGTGCCAGCAGCCCGCCGAGACTAGCGGACCCCTCACAAGTCTTC. Amino acid sequence: CASSPPRLADPSQVF.

This clonotype was observed many times. The J gene is TRBJ1-5, the V gene TRBV4-1, with D uncertain. Deletions cut 2 bases from V and 0 bases from J, with 11 bases between. The CDR3 covers 16 residues. Germline V gene data show CDR1 as MGHRA and CDR2 as YSYEKL. In nucleotides, the CDR3 is TGCGCCAGCAGCCAACTACACGCTTATAGCAATCAGCCCCAGCATTTT. It is translated as CASSQLHAYSNQPQHF.

This clonotype was seen many times. The chain employs TRBV10-2 and TRBJ1-1; D is ambiguous. Trimming removed 2 bases at V and 1 base at J, with 8 bases between. The CDR3 sequence is 14 residues long. Germline V gene data show CDR1 as WSHSY and CDR2 as SAAADI. Here the CDR3 reads CASSETSRNTEAFF. CDR3 bases: TGCGCCAGCAGTGAGACCAGTAGGAACACTGAAGCTTTCTTT.

A remark on this clonotype: A single base separates this from a much larger clone, so it may be a read error. This likely comes from a read error, as the CDR3 has no conserved phenylalanine or tryptophan at its end. The chain joins TRBV20-1 to TRBJ2-3, with D perhaps matching TRBD1 (6 bases). The V end was cut by 0 bases, the J end by 2 bases, with 18 bases between. The CDR3 length is 17 residues. From germline, CDR1 is DFQATT and CDR2 SNEGSKA (reference sequence). CDR3 loop: CSARELGARPDTDTQYL. DNA of the CDR3: TGCAGTGCTAGAGAGTTGGGGGCCAGACCCGACACAGATACGCAGTATCTT.

This clonotype came up many times. The chain combines TRBV20-1 with TRBJ2-3, with 10 bases identical to TRBD2. CDR1 and CDR2 (germline): DFQATT, SNEGSKA (reference sequence). V gave up 5 bases and J gave up 5 bases; unmatched junction bases: 13. This CDR3 region has 16 residues. The CDR3 reads CSAGTSIAGGLDTQYF. As DNA, the CDR3 is TGCAGTGCTGGAACCTCCATAGCGGGGGGCCTAGATACGCAGTATTTT.

V usage is TRBV20-1 and J usage is TRBJ2-7; perhaps TRBD1 as D (6 bases). Trimming took off 6 bases at V and 2 bases at J, with 11 bases between the two ends. In germline, CDR1 is DFQATT, CDR2 SNEGSKA (reference sequence). The CDR3 is made up of 12 amino acids. The CDR3 DNA sequence: TGCAGTGCAATTGGGGGCCCCTACGAGCAGTACTTC. Protein product: CSAIGGPYEQYF.

This clonotype was observed a handful of times. This chain links TRBV10-3 with TRBJ1-1; D is uncertain. Germline CDR1 reads ENHRY; CDR2 reads SYGVKD. The CDR3 has 15 residues. V lost 1 base, J lost 4 bases, and 13 bases lay in between. CDR3: CAISEFEEGLTEAFF. CDR3 bases: TGTGCCATCAGTGAGTTCGAGGAGGGCCTCACTGAAGCTTTCTTT.